The TCR beta chain under discussion was sequenced for a study of T cell repertoires in aging, cancer and after chemotherapy (dated by TCRdb to about 2019). Looking at the study overall: The donors fell into six age groups ranging from 30 or younger to 70 or older, and each group had at least three individuals. In the solid tumor group, paired pre- and post-chemotherapy samples were obtained from brain tumor (glioblastoma) patients receiving temozolomide-based therapy. Several million TCR reads were contained in the full dataset. The study profiled peripheral blood TCR beta repertoires from healthy donors and cancer patients to examine immunoaging and T cell reconstitution after chemotherapy. Alongside 95 healthy donors serving as a reference group, the cohort included roughly 220 cancer patients, of whom around 91 had hematological cancers and 124 had solid cancers.

This clonotype has just a few counts. The antigen this receptor binds is unknown. No much larger clone is present one base from it, and per-base qualities are unavailable. Using a mixed TRB-A/B primer pool, multiplex touch-down PCR amplified rearranged TRB sequences covering the V, D and J segments. Two consecutive PCR reactions with Phusion HS II polymerase added Illumina adapters and sample indices to the amplicons. Amplicons were gel-purified with the NucleoSpin Gel and PCR Clean-up kit, then checked with Qubit and an Agilent 2100 Bioanalyzer. Sequencing of libraries was carried out on an Illumina MiSeq in 600-cycle, single-indexed, paired-end runs. The authors processed their data as follows. MiXCR versions 2.12 and 3.0.5 were used to process the TRB sequences. Each unique CDR3 nucleotide sequence was treated as one clone, and only productive sequences with two or more reads were kept. The repertoire metrics were Shannon diversity, evenness, clonality (calculated as one minus evenness), and diversity profiles parameterized by alpha from 0 to 5. The IGoR algorithm was used to compute generation probabilities of clones in paired pre- and post-chemotherapy samples. In TCRdb, the public reads were trimmed at Q25 with fastp and aligned with MiXCR, with productive beta chains retained. Each entry is one CDR3 protein sequence, shown with its most common DNA and genes. TCRdb's processing, not the authors', yielded these V and J calls. Recorded for this sample are around 2,000 distinct CDR3 sequences; roughly 19% of them occurred a single time. The ten top clones hold roughly 4.6% of the sample.

TCR beta rearrangements were amplified from genomic DNA isolated from peripheral blood, not from sorted cells or RNA. Study-level results and caveats: In both cancer cohorts, median generation probability rose over the chemotherapy interval, which suggests that the repertoire was reconstituted through rebound thymic output. Untreated patients with hematological or solid cancers showed significantly lower blood TCR diversity and higher clonality than age-matched healthy donors. In healthy donors, the decline in TCR diversity with age was mainly due to loss of richness, whereas in cancer patients loss of evenness also played a role. It was noted by the authors that conclusions about immunological memory after chemotherapy cannot be drawn from the repertoire data.

Input material: blood. The TCR originated in a human donor with a solid tumor.

The CDR3 region: CASSSRTSTYQETQYF. The nucleotide sequence is given as TGTGCCAGCAGCTCTCGGACTAGCACGTACCAAGAGACCCAGTACTTC. The chain couples TRBV11-2 to TRBJ2-5, and TRBD2 matches 8 of the central bases. The cysteine opens and the phenylalanine closes a CDR3 of 16 amino acids. Just the 48-base CDR3 DNA is kept, in frame starting at base 1. The germline V gene provides CDR1 SGHAT and CDR2 FQNNGV. V has 4 bases trimmed and J has 0 bases trimmed; junction bases matching no gene number 7.